One T cell receptor (beta chain) is described in this entry. Its antigen is currently unknown. The time point here: cycle 4 day 1 (C4D1), after five to seven weeks of nivolumab. Each of the patients experienced relapse following autologous stem cell transplantation, and their brentuximab vedotin exposure differed. Magnetic negative selection was used to purify CD4+ T cells from thawed PBMCs. The patients, who had relapsed/refractory classical Hodgkin lymphoma, achieved best responses of complete response, partial response or progressive disease. These data come from a study of PD-1 blockade in classical Hodgkin lymphoma. This CDR3 is 16 amino acids long. The V segment lost 1 base and the J segment 0 bases; nucleotides outside the gene matches: 0. The germline V gene encodes CDR1 LGHNA and CDR2 YNFKEQ. Study-level points and caveats: Patients newly diagnosed and complete responders had comparable baseline diversity. Healthy donors reportedly exceeded newly diagnosed patients in baseline TCR diversity. Unlike CD8+ TCR diversity, which did not rise significantly by C4D1, CD4+ TCR diversity did.

Profiled with immunoSEQ multiplex PCR; TCRdb holds only in-frame clones, not every one. The sample shows 9,000 to 10,000 clones, around four fifths of them seen only once. The source was CD4+ T cells from blood, collected before the fourth cycle of nivolumab. The gene calls are TRBV4-2 and TRBJ2-2; TRBD1 agrees at 9 bases. The TCR was taken from a human donor with classical Hodgkin lymphoma. The CDR3 here is CASSQGTGANTGELFF. Written as DNA, the CDR3 is TGTGCCAGCAGCCAAGGGACAGGGGCGAACACCGGGGAGCTGTTTTTT.